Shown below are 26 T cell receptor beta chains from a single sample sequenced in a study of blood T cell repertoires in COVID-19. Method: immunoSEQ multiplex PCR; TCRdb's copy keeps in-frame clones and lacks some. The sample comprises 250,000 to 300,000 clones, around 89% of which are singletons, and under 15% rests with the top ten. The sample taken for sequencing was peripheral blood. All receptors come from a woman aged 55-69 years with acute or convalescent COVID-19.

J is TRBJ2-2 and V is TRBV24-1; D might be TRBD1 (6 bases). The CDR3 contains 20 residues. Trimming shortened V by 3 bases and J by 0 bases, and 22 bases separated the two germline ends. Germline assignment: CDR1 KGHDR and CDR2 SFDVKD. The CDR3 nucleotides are TGTGCCACCAGTGATCTTACTATGTCCGGGACACGGGCGAACACCGGGGAGCTGTTTTTT. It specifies CATSDLTMSGTRANTGELFF.

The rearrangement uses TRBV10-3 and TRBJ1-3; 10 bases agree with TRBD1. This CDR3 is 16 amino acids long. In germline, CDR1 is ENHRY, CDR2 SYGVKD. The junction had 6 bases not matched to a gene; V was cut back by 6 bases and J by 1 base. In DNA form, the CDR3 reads TGTGCCATCAGCGTAGGGACAGGGGCTTCTGGAAACACCATATATTTT. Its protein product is CAISVGTGASGNTIYF.

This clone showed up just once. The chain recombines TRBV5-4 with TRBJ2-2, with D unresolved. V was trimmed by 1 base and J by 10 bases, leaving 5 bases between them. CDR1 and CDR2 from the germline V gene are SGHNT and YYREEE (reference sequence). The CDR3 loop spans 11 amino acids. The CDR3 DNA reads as TGTGCCAGCAGCTTGTCCTCGGAGCTGTTTTTT. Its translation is CASSLSSELFF.

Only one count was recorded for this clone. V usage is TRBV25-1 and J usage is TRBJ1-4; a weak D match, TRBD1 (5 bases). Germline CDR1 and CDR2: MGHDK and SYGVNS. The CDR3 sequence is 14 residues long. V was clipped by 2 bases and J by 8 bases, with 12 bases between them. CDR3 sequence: CASSEPGTGEKLFF. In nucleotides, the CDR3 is TGTGCCAGCAGTGAACCCGGGACTGGAGAAAAACTGTTTTTT. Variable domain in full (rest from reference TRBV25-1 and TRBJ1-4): EADIYQTPRYLVIGTGKKITLECSQTMGHDKMYWYQQDPGMELHLIHYSYGVNSTEKGDLSSESTVSRIRTEHFPLTLESARPSHTSQYLCASSEPGTGEKLFFGSGTQLSVL.

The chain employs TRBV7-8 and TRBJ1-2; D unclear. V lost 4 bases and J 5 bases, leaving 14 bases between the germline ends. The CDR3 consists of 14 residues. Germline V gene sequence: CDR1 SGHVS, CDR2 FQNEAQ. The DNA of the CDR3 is TGTGCCAGCAGCTCCAACCCACGAGGGTATGGCTACACCTTC. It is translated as CASSSNPRGYGYTF.

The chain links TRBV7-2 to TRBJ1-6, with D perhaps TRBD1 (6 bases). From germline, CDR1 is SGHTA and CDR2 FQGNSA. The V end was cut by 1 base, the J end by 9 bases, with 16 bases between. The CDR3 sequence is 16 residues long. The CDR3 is CASSLGVTGIGSPLHF. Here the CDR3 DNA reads TGTGCCAGCAGCTTAGGGGTTACAGGGATCGGTTCACCCCTCCACTTT.

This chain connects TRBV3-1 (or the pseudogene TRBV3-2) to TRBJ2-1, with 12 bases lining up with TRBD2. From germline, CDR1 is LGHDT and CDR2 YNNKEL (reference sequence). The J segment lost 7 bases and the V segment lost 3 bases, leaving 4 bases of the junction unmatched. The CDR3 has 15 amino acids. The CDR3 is CASSQTSGRGNEQFF. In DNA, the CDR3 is TGTGCCAGCAGCCAGACTAGCGGGAGAGGGAATGAGCAGTTCTTC.

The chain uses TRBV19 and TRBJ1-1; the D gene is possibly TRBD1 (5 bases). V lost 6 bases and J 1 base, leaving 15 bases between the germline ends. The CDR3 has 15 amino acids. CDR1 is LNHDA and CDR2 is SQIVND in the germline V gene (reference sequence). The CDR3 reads CASSLSGHRNTEAFF. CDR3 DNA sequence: TGTGCCAGTAGCCTCTCAGGACACAGGAACACTGAAGCTTTCTTT.

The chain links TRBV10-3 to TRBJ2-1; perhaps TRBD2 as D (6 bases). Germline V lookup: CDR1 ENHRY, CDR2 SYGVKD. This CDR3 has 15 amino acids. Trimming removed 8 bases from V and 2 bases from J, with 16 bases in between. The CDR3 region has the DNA TGTGCCATCTCACGGGACTCCCAACCCTACAATGAGCAGTTCTTC. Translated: CAISRDSQPYNEQFF.

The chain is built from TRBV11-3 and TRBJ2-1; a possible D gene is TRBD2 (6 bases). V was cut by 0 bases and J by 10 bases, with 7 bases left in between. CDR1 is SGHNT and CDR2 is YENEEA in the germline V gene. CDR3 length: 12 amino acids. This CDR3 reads CASSLDGREQFF. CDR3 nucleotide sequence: TGTGCCAGCAGCTTAGATGGGAGGGAGCAGTTCTTC.

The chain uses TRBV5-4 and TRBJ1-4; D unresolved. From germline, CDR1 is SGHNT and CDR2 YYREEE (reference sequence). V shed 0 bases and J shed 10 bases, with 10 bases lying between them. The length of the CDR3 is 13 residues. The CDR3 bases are TGTGCCAGCAGCTTGGACGAGGCTGGAAAACTGTTTTTT. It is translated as CASSLDEAGKLFF.

Written as DNA, the CDR3 is TGTGCCAGCACAGGGGCTCTCTACGAGCAGTACTTC. It translates to CASTGALYEQYF. The gene calls are TRBV6-7 and TRBJ2-7; D may be TRBD1 (6 bases). TRBV6-7 is an open reading frame, and its role is uncertain. Trimming shortened V by 7 bases and J by 3 bases, and 10 bases separated the two germline ends. This CDR3 contains 12 residues.

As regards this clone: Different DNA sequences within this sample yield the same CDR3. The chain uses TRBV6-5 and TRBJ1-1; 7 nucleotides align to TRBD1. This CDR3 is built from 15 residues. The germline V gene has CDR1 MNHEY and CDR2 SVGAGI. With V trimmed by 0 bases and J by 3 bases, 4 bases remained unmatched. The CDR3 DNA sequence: TGTGCCAGCAGTTACTCGGGGCAGGGGGACACTGAAGCTTTCTTT. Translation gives CASSYSGQGDTEAFF.

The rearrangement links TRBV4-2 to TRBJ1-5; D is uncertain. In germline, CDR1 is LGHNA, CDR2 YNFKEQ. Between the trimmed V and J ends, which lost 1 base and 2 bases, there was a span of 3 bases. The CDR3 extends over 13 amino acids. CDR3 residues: CASSQAGNQPQHF. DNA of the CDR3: TGTGCCAGCAGCCAAGCGGGCAATCAGCCCCAGCATTTT.

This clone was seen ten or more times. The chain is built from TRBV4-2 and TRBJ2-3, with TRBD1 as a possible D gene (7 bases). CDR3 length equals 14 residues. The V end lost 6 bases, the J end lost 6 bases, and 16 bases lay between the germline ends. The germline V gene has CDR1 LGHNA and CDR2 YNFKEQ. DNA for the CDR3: TGTGCCAGCAGGTCCGGGGCAGGGGGGGATACGCAGTATTTT. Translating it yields CASRSGAGGDTQYF.

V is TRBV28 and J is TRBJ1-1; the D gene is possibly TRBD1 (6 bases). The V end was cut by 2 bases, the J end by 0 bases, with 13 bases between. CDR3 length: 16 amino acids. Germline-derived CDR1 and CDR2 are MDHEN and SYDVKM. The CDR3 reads CASSLIQGIMNTEAFF. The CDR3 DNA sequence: TGTGCCAGCAGTTTAATTCAGGGGATCATGAACACTGAAGCTTTCTTT.

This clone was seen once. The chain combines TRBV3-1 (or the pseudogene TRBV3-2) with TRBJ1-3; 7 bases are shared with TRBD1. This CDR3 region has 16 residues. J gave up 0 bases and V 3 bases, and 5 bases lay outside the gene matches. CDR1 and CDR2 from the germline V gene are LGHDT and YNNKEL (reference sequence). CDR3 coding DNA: TGTGCCAGCAGCCAGGGGGGACAGCTCTCTGGAAACACCATATATTTT. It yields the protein CASSQGGQLSGNTIYF.

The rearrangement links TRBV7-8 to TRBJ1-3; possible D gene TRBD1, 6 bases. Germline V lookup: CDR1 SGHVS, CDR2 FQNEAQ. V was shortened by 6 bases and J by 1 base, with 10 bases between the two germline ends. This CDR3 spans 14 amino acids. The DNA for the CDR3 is TGTGCCAGCAGTTCACAGGGTTCTGGAAACACCATATATTTT. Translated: CASSSQGSGNTIYF.

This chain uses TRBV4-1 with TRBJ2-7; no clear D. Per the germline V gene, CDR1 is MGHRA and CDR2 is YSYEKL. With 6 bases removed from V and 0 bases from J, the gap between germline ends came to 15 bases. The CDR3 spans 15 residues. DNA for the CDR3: TGCGCCAGCAGTCAGACCGGGTCCTCCTCCTACGAGCAGTACTTC. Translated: CASSQTGSSSYEQYF.

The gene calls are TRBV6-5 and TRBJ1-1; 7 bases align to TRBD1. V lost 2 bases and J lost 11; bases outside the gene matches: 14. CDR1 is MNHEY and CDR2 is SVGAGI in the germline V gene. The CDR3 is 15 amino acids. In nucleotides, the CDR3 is TGTGCCAGCAGTTACGTCGGGACAGCTGGCCGAAGGGCTTTCTTT. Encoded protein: CASSYVGTAGRRAFF.

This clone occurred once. CDR3 nucleotide sequence: TGTGCCAGCAGCCAAAGGACAGGTAGCACAGATACGCAGTATTTT. As protein: CASSQRTGSTDTQYF. The chain employs TRBV3-1 (or the pseudogene TRBV3-2) and TRBJ2-3; 7 nucleotides line up with TRBD1. Trimming cost V 2 bases and J 0 bases; bases outside gene matches: 2. The CDR3 spans 15 residues. Per the germline V gene, CDR1 is LGHDT and CDR2 is YNNKEL (reference sequence).

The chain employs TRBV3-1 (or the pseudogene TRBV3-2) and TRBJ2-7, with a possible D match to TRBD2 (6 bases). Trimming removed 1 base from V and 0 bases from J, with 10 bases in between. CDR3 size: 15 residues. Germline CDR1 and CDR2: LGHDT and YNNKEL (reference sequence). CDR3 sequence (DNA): TGTGCCAGCAGCCAAGGGCAGGGAGGCTCCTACGAGCAGTACTTC. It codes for CASSQGQGGSYEQYF.

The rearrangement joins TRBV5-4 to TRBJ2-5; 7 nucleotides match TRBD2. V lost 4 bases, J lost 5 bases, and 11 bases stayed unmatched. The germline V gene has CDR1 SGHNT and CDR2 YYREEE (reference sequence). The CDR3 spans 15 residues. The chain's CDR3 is CASSLRTGGSETQYF. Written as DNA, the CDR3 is TGTGCCAGCAGCCTCAGAACCGGGGGGTCGGAGACCCAGTACTTC.

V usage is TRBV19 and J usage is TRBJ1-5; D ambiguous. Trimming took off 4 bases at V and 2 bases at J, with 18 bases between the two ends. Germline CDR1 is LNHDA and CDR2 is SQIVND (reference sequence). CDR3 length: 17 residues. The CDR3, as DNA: TGTGCCAGTAGTAGTTGGGCGGGTGCAGCAGGCAATCAGCCCCAGCATTTT. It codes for CASSSWAGAAGNQPQHF.

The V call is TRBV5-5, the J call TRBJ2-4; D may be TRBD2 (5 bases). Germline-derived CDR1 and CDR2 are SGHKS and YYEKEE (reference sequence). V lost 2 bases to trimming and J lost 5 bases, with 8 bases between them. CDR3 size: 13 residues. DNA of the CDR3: TGTGCCAGCAGCTTAGGACTTCAAAACATTCAGTACTTC. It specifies CASSLGLQNIQYF.

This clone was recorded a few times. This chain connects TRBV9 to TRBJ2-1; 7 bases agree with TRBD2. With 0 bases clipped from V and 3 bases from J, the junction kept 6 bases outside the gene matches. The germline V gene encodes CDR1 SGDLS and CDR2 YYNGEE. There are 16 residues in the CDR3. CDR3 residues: CASSVDRAGYYNEQFF. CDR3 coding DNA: TGTGCCAGCAGCGTAGATCGAGCGGGGTACTACAATGAGCAGTTCTTC.